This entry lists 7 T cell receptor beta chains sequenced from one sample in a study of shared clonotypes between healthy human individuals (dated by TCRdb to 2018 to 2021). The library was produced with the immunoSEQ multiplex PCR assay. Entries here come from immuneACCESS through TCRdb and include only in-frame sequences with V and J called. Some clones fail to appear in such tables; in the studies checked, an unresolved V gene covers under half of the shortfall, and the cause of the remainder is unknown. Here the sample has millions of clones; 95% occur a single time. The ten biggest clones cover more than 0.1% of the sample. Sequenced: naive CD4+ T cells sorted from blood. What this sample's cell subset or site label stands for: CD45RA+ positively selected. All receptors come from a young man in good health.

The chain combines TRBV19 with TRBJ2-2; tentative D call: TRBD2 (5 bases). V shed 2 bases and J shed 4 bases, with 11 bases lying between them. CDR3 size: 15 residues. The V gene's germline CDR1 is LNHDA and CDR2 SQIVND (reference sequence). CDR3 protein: CASSIYGISTGELFF. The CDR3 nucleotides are TGTGCCAGTAGTATATACGGGATTAGCACCGGGGAGCTGTTTTTT.

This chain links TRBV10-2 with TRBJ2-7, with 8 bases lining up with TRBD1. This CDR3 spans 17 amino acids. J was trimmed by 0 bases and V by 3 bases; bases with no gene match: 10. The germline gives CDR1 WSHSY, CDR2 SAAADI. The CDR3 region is CASSDADRAYFSYEQYF. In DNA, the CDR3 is TGCGCCAGCAGTGACGCGGACAGGGCTTACTTCTCCTACGAGCAGTACTTC.

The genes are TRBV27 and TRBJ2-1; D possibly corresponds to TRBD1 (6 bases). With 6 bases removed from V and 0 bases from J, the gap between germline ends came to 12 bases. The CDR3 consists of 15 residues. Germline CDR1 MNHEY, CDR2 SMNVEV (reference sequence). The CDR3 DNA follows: TGTGCCAGCAGAATTGACAGGACCTCCTACAATGAGCAGTTCTTC. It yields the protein CASRIDRTSYNEQFF.

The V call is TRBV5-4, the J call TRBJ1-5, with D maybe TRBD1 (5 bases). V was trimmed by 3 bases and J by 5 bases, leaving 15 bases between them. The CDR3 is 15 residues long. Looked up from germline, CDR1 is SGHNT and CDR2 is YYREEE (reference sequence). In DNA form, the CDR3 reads TGTGCCAGCAGCTCCGGCGGGGGAGGGGATCAGCCCCAGCATTTT. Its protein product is CASSSGGGGDQPQHF.

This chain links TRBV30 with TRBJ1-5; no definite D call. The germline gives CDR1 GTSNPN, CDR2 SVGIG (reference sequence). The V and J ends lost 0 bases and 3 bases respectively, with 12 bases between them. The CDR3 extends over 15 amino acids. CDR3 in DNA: TGTGCCTGGAGTGTATCTGGAAGCTACAATCAGCCCCAGCATTTT. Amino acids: CAWSVSGSYNQPQHF.

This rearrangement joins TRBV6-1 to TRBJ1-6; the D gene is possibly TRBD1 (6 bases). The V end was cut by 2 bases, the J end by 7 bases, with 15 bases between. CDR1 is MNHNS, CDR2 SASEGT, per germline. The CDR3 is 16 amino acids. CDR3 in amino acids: CASSEWGPMTNSPLHF. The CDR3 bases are TGTGCCAGCAGTGAATGGGGGCCGATGACAAATTCACCCCTCCACTTT.

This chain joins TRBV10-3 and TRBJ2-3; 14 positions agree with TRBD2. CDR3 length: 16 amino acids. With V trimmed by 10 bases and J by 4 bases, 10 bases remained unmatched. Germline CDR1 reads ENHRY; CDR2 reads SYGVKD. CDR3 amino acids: CATSLRGLAGADTQYF. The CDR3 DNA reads TGTGCCACGTCATTAAGGGGACTAGCGGGAGCAGATACGCAGTATTTT.